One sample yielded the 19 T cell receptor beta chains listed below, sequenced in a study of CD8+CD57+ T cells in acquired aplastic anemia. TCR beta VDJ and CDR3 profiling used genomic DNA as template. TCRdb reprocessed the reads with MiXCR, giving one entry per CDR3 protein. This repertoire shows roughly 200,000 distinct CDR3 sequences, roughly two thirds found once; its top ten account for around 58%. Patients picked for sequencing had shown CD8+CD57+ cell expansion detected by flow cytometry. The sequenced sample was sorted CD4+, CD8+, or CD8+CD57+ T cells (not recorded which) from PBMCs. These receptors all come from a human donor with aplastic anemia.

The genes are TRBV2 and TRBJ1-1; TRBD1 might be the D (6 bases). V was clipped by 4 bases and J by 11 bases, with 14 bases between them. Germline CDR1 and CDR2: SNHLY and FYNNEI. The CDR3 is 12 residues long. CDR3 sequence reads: CASSVTGRGAFF. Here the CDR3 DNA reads TGTGCCAGCAGTGTCACAGGGCGAGGTGCTTTCTTT.

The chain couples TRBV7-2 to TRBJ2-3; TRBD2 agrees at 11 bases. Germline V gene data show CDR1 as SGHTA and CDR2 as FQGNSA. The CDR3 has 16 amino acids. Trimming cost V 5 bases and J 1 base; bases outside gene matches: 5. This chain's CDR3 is CASSPLAGGRTDTQYF. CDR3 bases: TGTGCCAGCAGCCCTCTAGCGGGGGGCCGCACAGATACGCAGTATTTT.

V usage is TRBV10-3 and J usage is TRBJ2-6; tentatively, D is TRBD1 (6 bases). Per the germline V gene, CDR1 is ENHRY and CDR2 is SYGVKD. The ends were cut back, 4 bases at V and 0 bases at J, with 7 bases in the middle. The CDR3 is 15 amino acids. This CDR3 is CAISGQVSGANVLTF. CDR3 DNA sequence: TGTGCCATCAGTGGACAGGTCTCTGGGGCCAACGTCCTGACTTTC.

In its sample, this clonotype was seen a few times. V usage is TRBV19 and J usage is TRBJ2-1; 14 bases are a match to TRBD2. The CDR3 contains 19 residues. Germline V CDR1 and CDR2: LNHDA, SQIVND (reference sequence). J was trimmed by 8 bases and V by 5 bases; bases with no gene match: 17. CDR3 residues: CASSATPWGLAGVGYEQFF. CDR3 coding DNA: TGTGCCAGTAGTGCCACCCCTTGGGGACTAGCGGGAGTGGGGTATGAGCAGTTCTTC.

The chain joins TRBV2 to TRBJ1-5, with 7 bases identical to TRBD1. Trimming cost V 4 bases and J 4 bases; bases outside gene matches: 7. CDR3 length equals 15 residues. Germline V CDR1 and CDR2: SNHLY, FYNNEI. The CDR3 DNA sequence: TGTGCCAGCAGTGTACAGACAGGGCAAAATCAGCCCCAGCATTTT. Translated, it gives CASSVQTGQNQPQHF. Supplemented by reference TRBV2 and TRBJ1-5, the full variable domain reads EPEVTQTPSHQVTQMGQEVILRCVPISNHLYFYWYRQILGQKVEFLVSFYNNEISEKSEIFDDQFSVERPDGSNFTLKIRSTKLEDSAMYFCASSVQTGQNQPQHFGDGTRLSIL.

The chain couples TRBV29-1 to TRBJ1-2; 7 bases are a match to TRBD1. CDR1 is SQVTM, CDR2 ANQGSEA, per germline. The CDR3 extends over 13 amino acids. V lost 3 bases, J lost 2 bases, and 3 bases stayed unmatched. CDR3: CSVDMTGNYGYTF. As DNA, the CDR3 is TGCAGCGTTGATATGACAGGGAACTATGGCTACACCTTC.

The CDR3 spells CSASTGGTGNTIYF. Here the CDR3 DNA reads TGCAGTGCCTCGACAGGGGGCACAGGAAACACCATATATTTT. The chain couples TRBV20-1 to TRBJ1-3; 10 bases fit TRBD1. Germline V gene lookup returns CDR1 DFQATT and CDR2 SNEGSKA (reference sequence). CDR3 length: 14 residues. Losses at the gene ends were 6 bases for V and 4 bases for J; bases not matched to a gene: 6.

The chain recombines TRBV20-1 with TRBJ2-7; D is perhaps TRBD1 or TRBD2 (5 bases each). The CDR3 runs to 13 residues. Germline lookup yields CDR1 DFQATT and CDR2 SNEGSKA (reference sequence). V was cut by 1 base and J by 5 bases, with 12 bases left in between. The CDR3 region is CSARVTSGHEQYF. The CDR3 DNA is TGCAGTGCTAGAGTTACATCGGGGCACGAGCAGTACTTC.

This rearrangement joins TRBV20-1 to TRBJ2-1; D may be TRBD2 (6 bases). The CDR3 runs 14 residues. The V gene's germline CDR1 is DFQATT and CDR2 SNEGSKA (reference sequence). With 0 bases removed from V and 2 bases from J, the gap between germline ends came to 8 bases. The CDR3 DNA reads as TGCAGTGCTAGAGATGGCGGGACCTACAATGAGCAGTTCTTC. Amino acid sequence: CSARDGGTYNEQFF.

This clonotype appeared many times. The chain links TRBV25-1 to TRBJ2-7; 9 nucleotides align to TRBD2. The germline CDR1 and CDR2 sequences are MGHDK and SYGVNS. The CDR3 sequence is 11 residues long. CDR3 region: CSTSGSYEQYF. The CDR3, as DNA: TGTTCCACTAGCGGGTCCTACGAGCAGTACTTC.

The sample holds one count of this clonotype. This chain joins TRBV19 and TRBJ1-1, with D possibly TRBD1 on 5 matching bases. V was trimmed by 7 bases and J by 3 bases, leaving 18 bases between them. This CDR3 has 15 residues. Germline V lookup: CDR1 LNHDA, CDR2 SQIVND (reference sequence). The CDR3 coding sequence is TGTGCCAGTACCCAAGTAGGGCAGGGCCACACTGAAGCTTTCTTT. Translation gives CASTQVGQGHTEAFF.

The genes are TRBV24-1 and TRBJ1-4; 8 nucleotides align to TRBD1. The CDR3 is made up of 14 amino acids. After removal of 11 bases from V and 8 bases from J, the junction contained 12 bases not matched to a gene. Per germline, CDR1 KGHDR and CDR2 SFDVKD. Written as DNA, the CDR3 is TGTGCCAGCCAGGCGACAGGGGCCCACGAAAAACTGTTTTTT. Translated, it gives CASQATGAHEKLFF.

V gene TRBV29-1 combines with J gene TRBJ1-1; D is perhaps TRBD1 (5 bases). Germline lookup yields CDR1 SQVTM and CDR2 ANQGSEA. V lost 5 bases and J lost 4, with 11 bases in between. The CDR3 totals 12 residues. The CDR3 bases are TGCAGCGTTTCGGGGCAGGGCACTGAAGCTTTCTTT. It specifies CSVSGQGTEAFF.

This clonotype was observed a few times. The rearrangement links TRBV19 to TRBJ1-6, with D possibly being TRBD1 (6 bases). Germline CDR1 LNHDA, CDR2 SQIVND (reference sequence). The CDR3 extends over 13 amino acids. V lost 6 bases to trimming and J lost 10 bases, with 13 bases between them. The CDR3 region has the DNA TGTGCCAGTAGGACCGGACAGTCCTCACCCCTCCACTTT. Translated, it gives CASRTGQSSPLHF.

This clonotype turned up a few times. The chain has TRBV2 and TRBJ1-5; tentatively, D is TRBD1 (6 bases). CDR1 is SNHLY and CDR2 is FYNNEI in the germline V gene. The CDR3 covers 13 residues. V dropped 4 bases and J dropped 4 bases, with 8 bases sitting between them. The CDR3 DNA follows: TGTGCCAGCAGTGCGACAGGTAATCAGCCCCAGCATTTT. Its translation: CASSATGNQPQHF.

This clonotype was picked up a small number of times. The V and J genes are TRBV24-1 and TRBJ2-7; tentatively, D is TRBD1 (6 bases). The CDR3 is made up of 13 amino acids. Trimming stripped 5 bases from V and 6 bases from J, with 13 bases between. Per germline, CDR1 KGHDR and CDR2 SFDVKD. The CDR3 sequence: CATSVGAGVEQYF. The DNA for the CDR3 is TGTGCCACCAGTGTAGGAGCAGGGGTCGAGCAGTACTTC.

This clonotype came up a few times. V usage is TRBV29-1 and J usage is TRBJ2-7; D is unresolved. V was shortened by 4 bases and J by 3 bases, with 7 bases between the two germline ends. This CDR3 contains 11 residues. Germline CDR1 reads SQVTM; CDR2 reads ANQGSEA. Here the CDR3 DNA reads TGCAGCGTTGGGTCCGACTACGAGCAGTACTTC. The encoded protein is CSVGSDYEQYF.

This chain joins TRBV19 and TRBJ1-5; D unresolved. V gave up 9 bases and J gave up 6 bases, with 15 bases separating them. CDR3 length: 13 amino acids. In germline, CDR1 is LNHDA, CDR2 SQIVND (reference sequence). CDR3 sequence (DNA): TGTGCCAGCCACGTCCCGCCTGGTCAGCCCCAGCATTTT. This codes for CASHVPPGQPQHF.

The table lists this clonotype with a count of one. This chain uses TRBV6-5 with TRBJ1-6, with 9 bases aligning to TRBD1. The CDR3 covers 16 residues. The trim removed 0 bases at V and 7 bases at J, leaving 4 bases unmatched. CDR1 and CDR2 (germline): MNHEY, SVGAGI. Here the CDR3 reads CASSYSQTGGNSPLHF. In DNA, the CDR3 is TGTGCCAGCAGTTACTCCCAGACAGGGGGAAATTCACCCCTCCACTTT.